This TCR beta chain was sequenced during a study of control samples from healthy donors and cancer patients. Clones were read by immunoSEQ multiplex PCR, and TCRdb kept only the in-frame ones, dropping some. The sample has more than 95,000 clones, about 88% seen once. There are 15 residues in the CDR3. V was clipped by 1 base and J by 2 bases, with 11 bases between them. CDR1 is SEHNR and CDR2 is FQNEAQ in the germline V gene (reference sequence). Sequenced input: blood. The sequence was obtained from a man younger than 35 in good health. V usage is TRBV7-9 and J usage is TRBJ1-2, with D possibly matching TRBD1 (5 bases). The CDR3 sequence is CASSLGQRQNYGYTF. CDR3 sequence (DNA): TGTGCCAGCAGCTTAGGGCAGCGACAGAACTATGGCTACACCTTC.